What follows is one T cell receptor (beta chain) and its context. The antigen is undetermined. The data were obtained in a study of blood T cells in healthy people across ages. General observations from the study: It was the long-lived donors that had more naive CD4+ cells and higher diversity than aged donors.

The sample, around 9.9 milliliters of peripheral blood, was drawn from each donor. Then a second PCR, running roughly 6 to 12 cycles, was carried out with a sample-barcoded 5' primer and a J-beta primer mix. A template-switch adaptor with 12 random nucleotides tagged each cDNA molecule. TCRdb fed the 5' RACE reads into MiXCR, producing one record per CDR3 protein. The sample records about 800,000 distinct CDR3 sequences, nearly 60% being singletons. CDR1 and CDR2 from the germline V gene are SGHRS and YFSETQ. V lost 0 bases to trimming and J lost 3 bases; unmatched junction nucleotides: 9. There are 16 residues in the CDR3.

The sample consisted of blood. This clonotype was obtained from a man aged 30 to 45 in good health. This sequence joins TRBV5-1 and TRBJ2-7; 7 nucleotides line up with TRBD2. CDR3 DNA sequence: TGCGCCAGCAGCTTGGCTCCGGCGGGAGTAGGCTACGAGCAGTACTTC. Translation: CASSLAPAGVGYEQYF. The full variable domain, rest sourced from reference TRBV5-1 and TRBJ2-7, is KAGVTQTPRYLIKTRGQQVTLSCSPISGHRSVSWYQQTPGQGLQFLFEYFSETQRNKGNFPGRFSGRQFSNSRSEMNVSTLELGDSALYLCASSLAPAGVGYEQYFGPGTRLTVT.